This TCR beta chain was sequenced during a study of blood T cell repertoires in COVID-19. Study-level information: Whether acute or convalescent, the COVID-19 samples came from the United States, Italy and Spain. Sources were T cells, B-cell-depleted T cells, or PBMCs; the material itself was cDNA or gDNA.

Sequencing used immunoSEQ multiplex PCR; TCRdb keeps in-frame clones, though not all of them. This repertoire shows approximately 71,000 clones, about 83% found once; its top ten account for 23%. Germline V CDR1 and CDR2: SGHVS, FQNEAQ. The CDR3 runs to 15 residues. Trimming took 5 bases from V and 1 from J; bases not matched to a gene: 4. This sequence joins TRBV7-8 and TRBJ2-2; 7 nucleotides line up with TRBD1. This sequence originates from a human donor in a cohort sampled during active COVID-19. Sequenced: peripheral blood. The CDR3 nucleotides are TGTGCCAGCAGCAGGGGGACAGTGAACACCGGGGAGCTGTTTTTT. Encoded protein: CASSRGTVNTGELFF. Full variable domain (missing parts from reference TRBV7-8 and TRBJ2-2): GAGVSQSPRYKVAKRGQDVALRCDPISGHVSLFWYQQALGQGPEFLTYFQNEAQLDKSGLPSDRFFAERPEGSVSTLKIQRTQQEDSAVYLCASSRGTVNTGELFFGEGSRLTVL.